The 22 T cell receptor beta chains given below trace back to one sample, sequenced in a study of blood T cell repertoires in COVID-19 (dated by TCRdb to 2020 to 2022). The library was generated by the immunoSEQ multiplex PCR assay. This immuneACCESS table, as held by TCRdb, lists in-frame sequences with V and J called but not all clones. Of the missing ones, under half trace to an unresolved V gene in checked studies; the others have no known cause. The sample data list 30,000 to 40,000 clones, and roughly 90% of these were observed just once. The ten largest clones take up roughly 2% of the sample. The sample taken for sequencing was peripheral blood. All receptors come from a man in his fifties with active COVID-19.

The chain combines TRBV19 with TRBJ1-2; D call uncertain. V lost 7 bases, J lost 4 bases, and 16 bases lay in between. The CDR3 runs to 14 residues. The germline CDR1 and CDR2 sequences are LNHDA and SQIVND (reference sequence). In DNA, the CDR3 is TGTGCCAGTAACCGTGGGCTGTCGACCTATGGCTACACCTTC. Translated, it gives CASNRGLSTYGYTF.

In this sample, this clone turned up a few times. CDR3 loop: CAWSSGSRETQYF. The CDR3 bases are TGTGCCTGGAGTTCGGGAAGTAGGGAGACCCAGTACTTC. The rearrangement joins TRBV30 to TRBJ2-5, with D possibly TRBD2 on 5 matching bases. This CDR3 region has 13 residues. Trimming stripped 2 bases from V and 5 bases from J, with 12 bases between. The germline V gene has CDR1 GTSNPN and CDR2 SVGIG (reference sequence).

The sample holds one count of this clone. The CDR3 DNA sequence: TGCGCCAGCAGCGCTTCGACAGGGTCTAATGAAAAACTGTTTTTT. Its protein product is CASSASTGSNEKLFF. The V and J genes are TRBV5-1 and TRBJ1-4; 7 bases map to TRBD1. Germline V gene lookup returns CDR1 SGHRS and CDR2 YFSETQ. With V trimmed by 4 bases and J by 3 bases, 6 bases remained unmatched. The CDR3 extends over 15 amino acids. The full variable domain, its missing parts supplied by reference TRBV5-1 and TRBJ1-4, is KAGVTQTPRYLIKTRGQQVTLSCSPISGHRSVSWYQQTPGQGLQFLFEYFSETQRNKGNFPGRFSGRQFSNSRSEMNVSTLELGDSALYLCASSASTGSNEKLFFGSGTQLSVL.

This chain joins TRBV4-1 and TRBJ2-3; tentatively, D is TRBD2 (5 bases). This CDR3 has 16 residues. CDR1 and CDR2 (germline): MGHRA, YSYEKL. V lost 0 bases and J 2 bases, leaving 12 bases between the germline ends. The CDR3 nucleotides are TGCGCCAGCAGCCAAGATCGCGGTAGCGACACAGATACGCAGTATTTT. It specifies CASSQDRGSDTDTQYF.

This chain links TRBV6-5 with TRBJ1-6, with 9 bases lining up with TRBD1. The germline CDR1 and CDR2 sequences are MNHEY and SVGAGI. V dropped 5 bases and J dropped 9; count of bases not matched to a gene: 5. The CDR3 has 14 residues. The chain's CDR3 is CASSHRGQGSPLHF. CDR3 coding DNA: TGTGCCAGCAGTCACAGGGGGCAGGGTTCACCCCTCCACTTT.

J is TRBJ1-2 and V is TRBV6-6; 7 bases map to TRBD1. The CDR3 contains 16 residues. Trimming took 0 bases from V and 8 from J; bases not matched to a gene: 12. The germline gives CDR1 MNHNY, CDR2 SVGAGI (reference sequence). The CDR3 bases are TGTGCCAGCAGTTACTCACTGAGACAGGGAGACGGAGGCTACACCTTC. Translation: CASSYSLRQGDGGYTF.

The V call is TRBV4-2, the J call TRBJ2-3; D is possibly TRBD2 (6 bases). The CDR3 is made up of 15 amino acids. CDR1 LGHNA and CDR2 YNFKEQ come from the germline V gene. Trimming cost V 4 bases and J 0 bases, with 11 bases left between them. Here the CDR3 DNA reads TGTGCCAGCAGCCTACGGACTACCAGCACAGATACGCAGTATTTT. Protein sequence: CASSLRTTSTDTQYF.

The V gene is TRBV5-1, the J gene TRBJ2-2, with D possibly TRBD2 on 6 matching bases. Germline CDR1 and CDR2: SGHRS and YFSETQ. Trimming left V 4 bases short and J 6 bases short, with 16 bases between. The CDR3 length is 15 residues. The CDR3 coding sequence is TGCGCCAGCAGCCCCGGGGAGCGCGGGGCCGGGGAGCTGTTTTTT. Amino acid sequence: CASSPGERGAGELFF. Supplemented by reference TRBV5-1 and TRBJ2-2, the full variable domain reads KAGVTQTPRYLIKTRGQQVTLSCSPISGHRSVSWYQQTPGQGLQFLFEYFSETQRNKGNFPGRFSGRQFSNSRSEMNVSTLELGDSALYLCASSPGERGAGELFFGEGSRLTVL.

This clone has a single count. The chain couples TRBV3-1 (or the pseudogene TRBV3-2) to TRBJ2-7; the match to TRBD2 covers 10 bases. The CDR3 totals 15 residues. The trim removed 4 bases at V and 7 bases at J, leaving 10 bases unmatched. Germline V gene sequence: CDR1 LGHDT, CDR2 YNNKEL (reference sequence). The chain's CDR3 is CASSPAGTSDGEQYF. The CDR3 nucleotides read TGTGCCAGCAGCCCGGCCGGGACTAGCGACGGAGAGCAGTACTTC.

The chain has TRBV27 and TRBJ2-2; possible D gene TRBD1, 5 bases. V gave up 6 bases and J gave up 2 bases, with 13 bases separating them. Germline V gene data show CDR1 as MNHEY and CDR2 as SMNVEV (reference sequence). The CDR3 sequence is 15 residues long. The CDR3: CASSSQVANTGELFF. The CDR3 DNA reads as TGTGCCAGCAGCTCACAGGTTGCTAACACCGGGGAGCTGTTTTTT.

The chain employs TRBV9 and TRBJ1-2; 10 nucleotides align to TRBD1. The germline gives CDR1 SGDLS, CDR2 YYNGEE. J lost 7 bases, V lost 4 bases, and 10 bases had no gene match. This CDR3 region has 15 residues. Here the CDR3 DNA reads TGTGCCAGCAGCCCCCTAGGACAGGGGGACAGTGGCTACACCTTC. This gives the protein CASSPLGQGDSGYTF.

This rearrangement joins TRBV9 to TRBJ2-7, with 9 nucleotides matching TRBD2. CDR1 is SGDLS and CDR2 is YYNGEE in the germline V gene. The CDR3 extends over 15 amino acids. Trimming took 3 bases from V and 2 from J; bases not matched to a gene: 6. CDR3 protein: CASSARSGGTYEQYF. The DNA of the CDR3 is TGTGCCAGCAGCGCTCGTAGCGGGGGAACCTACGAGCAGTACTTC.

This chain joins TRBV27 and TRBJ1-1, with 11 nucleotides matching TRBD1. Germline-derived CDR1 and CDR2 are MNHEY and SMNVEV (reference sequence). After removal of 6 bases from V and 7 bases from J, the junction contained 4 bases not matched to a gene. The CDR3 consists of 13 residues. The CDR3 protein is CASRGQGGNEAFF. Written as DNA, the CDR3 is TGTGCCAGCAGGGGACAGGGGGGGAATGAAGCTTTCTTT.

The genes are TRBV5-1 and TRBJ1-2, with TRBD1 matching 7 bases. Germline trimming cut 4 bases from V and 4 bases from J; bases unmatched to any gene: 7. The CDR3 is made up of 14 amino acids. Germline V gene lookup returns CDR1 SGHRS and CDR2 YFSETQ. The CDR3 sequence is CASSGRTGTYGYTF. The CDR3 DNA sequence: TGCGCCAGCAGCGGACGGACAGGCACCTATGGCTACACCTTC.

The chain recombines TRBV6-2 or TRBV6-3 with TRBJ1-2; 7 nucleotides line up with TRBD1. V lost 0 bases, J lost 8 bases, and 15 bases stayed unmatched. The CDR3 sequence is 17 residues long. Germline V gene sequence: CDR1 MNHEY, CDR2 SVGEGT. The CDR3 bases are TGTGCCAGCAGTTACTCGAAAGGGGGCGGACTCGAGGAGGGCTACACCTTC. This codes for CASSYSKGGGLEEGYTF.

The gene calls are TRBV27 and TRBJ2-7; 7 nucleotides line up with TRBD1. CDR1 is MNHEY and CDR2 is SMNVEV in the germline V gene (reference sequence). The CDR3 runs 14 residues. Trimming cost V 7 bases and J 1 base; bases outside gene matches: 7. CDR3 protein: CASIKPGQSYEQYF. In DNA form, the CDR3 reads TGTGCCAGCATCAAACCGGGACAGTCCTACGAGCAGTACTTC.

The CDR3 region has the DNA TGTGCCAGCAGTTACGGGAACACAGGGACCTACGAGCAGTACTTC. Translation: CASSYGNTGTYEQYF. The rearrangement links TRBV6-5 to TRBJ2-5, with TRBD1 as a possible D gene (6 bases). Judging by the DNA end, TRBJ2-7 fits better; the J call may be wrong. The CDR3 consists of 15 residues. Germline V gene data show CDR1 as MNHEY and CDR2 as SVGAGI.

The CDR3 reads CASSKLLAVSYEQYF. In nucleotides, the CDR3 is TGTGCCAGCAGTAAACTTCTAGCGGTAAGCTACGAGCAGTACTTC. The chain is built from TRBV28 and TRBJ2-7; 7 positions agree with TRBD2. Germline lookup yields CDR1 MDHEN and CDR2 SYDVKM. Trimming removed 5 bases from V and 3 bases from J; junction bases left unmatched: 10. This CDR3 spans 15 amino acids.

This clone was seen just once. CDR3 DNA sequence: TGTGCCAGCAGCTTCCCGGGGACTGAAGCTTTCTTT. As protein: CASSFPGTEAFF. The rearrangement links TRBV7-9 to TRBJ1-1; no clear D gene. The ends were cut back, 3 bases at V and 5 bases at J, with 7 bases in the middle. Germline CDR1 reads SEHNR; CDR2 reads FQNEAQ (reference sequence). The CDR3 totals 12 residues.

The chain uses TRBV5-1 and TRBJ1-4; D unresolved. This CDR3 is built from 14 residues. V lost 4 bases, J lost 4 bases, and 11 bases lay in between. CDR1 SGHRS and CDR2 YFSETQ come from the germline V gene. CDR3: CASSRSGFNEKLFF. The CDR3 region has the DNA TGCGCCAGCAGCCGGTCGGGTTTTAATGAAAAACTGTTTTTT.

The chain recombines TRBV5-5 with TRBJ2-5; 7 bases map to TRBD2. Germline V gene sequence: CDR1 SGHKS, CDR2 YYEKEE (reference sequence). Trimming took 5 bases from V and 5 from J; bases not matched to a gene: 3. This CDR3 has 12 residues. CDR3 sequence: CASRGEGETQYF. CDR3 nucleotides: TGTGCCAGCAGAGGGGAGGGGGAGACCCAGTACTTC.

CDR3 region: CASSPGTGNSPLHF. Written as DNA, the CDR3 is TGTGCCAGCTCACCCGGGACAGGGAATTCACCCCTCCACTTT. The chain employs TRBV18 and TRBJ1-6; 9 positions match TRBD1. The CDR3 totals 14 residues. Looked up from germline, CDR1 is KGHSH and CDR2 is LQKENI. The V gene end was trimmed by 3 bases and the J gene end by 7 bases; junction bases not matched to a gene: 1.